One sample yielded the 14 T cell receptor beta chains listed below, sequenced in a study of CD8+CD57+ T cells in acquired aplastic anemia. Individuals selected for sequencing had exhibited CD8+CD57+ cell expansion on flow cytometry. For CDR3 and TCR beta VDJ profiling, genomic DNA was the template used. MiXCR, run by TCRdb on the reads, gives a single entry per CDR3 protein. The sample shows approximately 220,000 distinct CDR3 sequences, about 44% of them seen only once. Sequenced sample: sorted CD4+, CD8+, or CD8+CD57+ T cells (not recorded which) from PBMCs. The receptors derive from a human donor with aplastic anemia.

With respect to this clonotype: Sequence at one end of the junction differs from germline and may be a read error. This CDR3 is CASSPGTSVSEQFF. In DNA form, the CDR3 reads TGTGCTAGCAGCCCCGGGACTAGTGTTTCTGAGCAGTTCTTC. The chain has TRBV7-7 and TRBJ2-1; 8 bases are a match to TRBD2. The germline V gene encodes CDR1 SSHAT and CDR2 FNYEAQ (reference sequence). The CDR3 runs 14 residues. Looking up the rest from reference TRBV7-7 and TRBJ2-1 gives the full variable domain: GAGVSQSPRYKVTKRGQDVTLRCDPISSHATLYWYQQALGQGPEFLTYFNYEAQPDKSGLPSDRFSAERPEGSISTLTIQRTEQRDSAMYRCASSPGTSVSEQFFGPGTRLTVL.

This clonotype was detected ten times or more. The chain couples TRBV12-3 or TRBV12-4 to TRBJ2-7; D may correspond to TRBD1 or TRBD2 (5 bases each). The CDR3 is 13 residues long. The V end was cut by 3 bases, the J end by 3 bases, with 9 bases between. This CDR3 is CASSLGRIYEQYF. Here the CDR3 DNA reads TGTGCCAGCAGTTTGGGACGGATCTACGAGCAGTACTTC.

J is TRBJ2-7 and V is TRBV6-6, with 9 bases matching TRBD2. J gave up 3 bases and V 7 bases, and 16 bases lay outside the gene matches. The CDR3 is 17 residues long. Germline CDR1 reads MNHNY; CDR2 reads SVGAGI (reference sequence). For the CDR3, the DNA is TGTGCCAGCACCCCCCGGGAGGGGCTAGCGGGATTCTACGAGCAGTACTTC. It encodes CASTPREGLAGFYEQYF.

In this sample, this clonotype turned up many times. This rearrangement joins TRBV13 to TRBJ1-1, with unresolved D. V was pared by 5 bases and J by 1 base, with 17 bases between. Germline CDR1 reads PRHDT; CDR2 reads FYEKMQ (reference sequence). This CDR3 comprises 16 residues. CDR3: CASSPPFLNPNTEAFF. CDR3 nucleotides: TGTGCCAGCAGCCCTCCTTTCCTAAATCCGAACACTGAAGCTTTCTTT.

V usage is TRBV19 and J usage is TRBJ2-7; 9 bases are a match to TRBD1. The V gene's germline CDR1 is LNHDA and CDR2 SQIVND (reference sequence). Trimming took 3 bases from V and 0 from J; bases not matched to a gene: 0. The CDR3 consists of 14 residues. DNA for the CDR3: TGTGCCAGTAGTATGGGACAGGGCTCCTACGAGCAGTACTTC. This gives the protein CASSMGQGSYEQYF.

This chain connects TRBV27 to TRBJ2-7, with D perhaps given as TRBD1 or TRBD2 (6 bases each). The tail of the sequence fits TRBJ2-1 better, so the J call may be wrong. Germline V gives CDR1 MNHEY, CDR2 SMNVEV (reference sequence). The CDR3 has 9 residues. The CDR3 sequence is CAKGGQQFF. CDR3 nucleotide sequence: TGTGCCAAAGGGGGGCAACAGTTCTTC.

This chain joins TRBV15 and TRBJ2-5; 12 bases align to TRBD2. The CDR3 runs 16 residues. Germline assignment: CDR1 LNHNV and CDR2 YYDKDF (reference sequence). V lost 1 base to trimming and J lost 4 bases; unmatched junction nucleotides: 4. CDR3 sequence reads: CATSRGTSGDGETQYF. The CDR3 nucleotides are TGTGCCACCAGCAGAGGGACTAGCGGGGACGGAGAGACCCAGTACTTC.

This clonotype came up a few times. The V and J genes are TRBV11-1 and TRBJ2-1; D is perhaps TRBD2 (5 bases). Germline-derived CDR1 and CDR2 are SGHAT and FQDESV (reference sequence). This CDR3 is built from 12 residues. V was pared by 4 bases and J by 8 bases, with 9 bases between. The CDR3 DNA reads as TGTGCCAGCAGCTCCTCGGAGGATGAGCAGTTCTTC. It translates to CASSSSEDEQFF.

V and J are TRBV7-2 and TRBJ2-3; 15 positions agree with TRBD2. The CDR3 is made up of 17 amino acids. The germline V gene has CDR1 SGHTA and CDR2 FQGNSA. The ends lost 5 bases at V and 2 bases at J; junction bases unmatched: 5. CDR3 in amino acids: CASSLGLAGGNTDTQYF. CDR3 DNA sequence: TGTGCCAGCAGCCTCGGACTAGCGGGAGGGAACACAGATACGCAGTATTTT.

V gene TRBV20-1 combines with J gene TRBJ2-7; tentatively, D is TRBD2 (6 bases). Looked up from germline, CDR1 is DFQATT and CDR2 is SNEGSKA (reference sequence). CDR3 size: 15 residues. Trimming stripped 5 bases from V and 0 bases from J, with 17 bases between. Here the CDR3 reads CSAGGSRGLSYEQYF. CDR3 nucleotides: TGCAGTGCTGGCGGTTCGAGGGGACTCTCCTACGAGCAGTACTTC.

The chain joins TRBV29-1 to TRBJ2-1; possible D gene TRBD1, 8 bases. V was cut by 7 bases and J by 6 bases, with 19 bases left in between. Per the germline V gene, CDR1 is SQVTM and CDR2 is ANQGSEA. The CDR3 runs to 14 residues. The CDR3 DNA is TGCAGCGCCGTGACAGGGGAGGGTTCCAATGAGCAGTTCTTC. Amino acids: CSAVTGEGSNEQFF.

The CDR3 loop is CAISESLEGNEQFF. CDR3 nucleotide sequence: TGTGCCATCAGTGAGTCGCTAGAAGGCAATGAGCAGTTCTTC. This sequence joins TRBV10-3 and TRBJ2-1, with D hard to call. Germline CDR1 and CDR2: ENHRY and SYGVKD. The CDR3 contains 14 residues. The V end was cut by 0 bases, the J end by 6 bases, with 9 bases between.

This chain connects TRBV7-3 to TRBJ2-6, with TRBD1 matching 7 bases. The CDR3 runs to 17 residues. Germline CDR1 SGHTA, CDR2 FQGTGA. Trimming removed 2 bases from V and 4 bases from J; junction bases left unmatched: 8. CDR3 sequence: CASSLSVTGLGANVLTF. Written as DNA, the CDR3 is TGTGCCAGCAGCTTATCTGTGACAGGGTTGGGGGCCAACGTCCTGACTTTC.

As to this clonotype: At one end the junction does not follow the germline gene, possibly because of a read error. The rearrangement uses TRBV10-3 and TRBJ2-2; 8 bases fit TRBD2. Germline V gives CDR1 ENHRY, CDR2 SYGVKD. The CDR3 sequence is 15 residues long. The CDR3 sequence: CASSTGLGNTGELFF. The CDR3 nucleotides are TGTGCCAGCAGTACGGGACTAGGAAACACCGGGGAGCTGTTTTTT.